This T cell receptor beta chain was retrieved from a study of T cells after yellow fever vaccination (dated by TCRdb to the late 2010s). Some background on the complete study: Libraries from fractions with low cell numbers were prepared with the SMART-Seq v4 Ultra Low Input RNA kit. To track T-cell clones before and after primary and booster YFV17D yellow fever vaccination, bulk TCR alpha and beta repertoires were sequenced longitudinally. Two healthy male donors, one aged 18 to 30 and one aged 30 to 40 years, made up the cohort. Bulk PBMC replicates and cell subsets were isolated from blood drawn at multiple timepoints before and after both primary and secondary immunization.

CDR1 MNHNS and CDR2 SASEGT were looked up in the germline V gene. V lost 5 bases and J lost 3 bases, and the count of bases not matched to a germline gene is 9. Its CDR3 holds 16 amino acids, cysteine through phenylalanine. Of all the DNA, just the CDR3 is kept, 48 bases in frame from base 1. Study-wide conclusions, independent of this receptor: The study included only a couple of donors, which limits how far the findings can be generalized. Computational filtering was needed because FACS-sorted repertoires could contain abundant contaminating clonotypes from the bulk population. The secondary T-cell response was weaker than the primary response but faster, peaking on day 5 instead of day 15. Most clones expanded after primary vaccination (around 96% of CD4 and 88% of CD8) were re-detected after the booster, suggesting that broad memory maintenance occurred. A small share of clonotypes was detected in both CD4 and CD8 compartments, with the overlap likely arising from convergent recombination.

According to the study, the label for this sample's treatment or condition signals: live attenuated yellow fever vaccine strain. At each blood-draw timepoint, two biological replicates of bulk PBMCs were obtained. PBMCs were isolated from peripheral blood using a standard Ficoll-Paque protocol. TriZol was used to extract RNA from bulk PBMCs, CD4 and CD8 fractions, and dextramer-positive and dextramer-negative fractions. TCR cDNA was synthesized by 5'RACE template switching, which introduced a universal primer site and unique molecular identifiers. Priming for cDNA synthesis came from both the TCR alpha and TCR beta constant segments. Two PCR steps were used to amplify libraries, with sample barcodes and sequencing adapters being added in the second step. Libraries were sequenced on Illumina HiSeq 2500 (2x100 bp) or NovaSeq (2x150 bp). On the study's bioinformatics: MIGEC handled demultiplexing of reads and collapsing into UMI consensus sequences, while MiXCR performed V(D)J alignment. Clonotypes responding to the vaccine were identified with edgeR on replicate PBMC samples, with the criteria of FDR below 0.01 and a log2 fold change above 5 up to day 15. Each bulk clonotype received a CD4 or CD8 identity based on whether the sequenced CD4 or CD8 repertoire contained that clonotype at higher abundance. Through fastp at Q25 and MiXCR, TCRdb rebuilt clones from the public reads, retaining in-frame beta chains. Rows are unified per CDR3 protein, each entry keeping the most common DNA and genes. The V and J calls shown here were made by TCRdb, not taken from the authors' results. The sample records 500,000 to 650,000 distinct CDR3 sequences, about a sixth of which are singletons. The top ten clonotypes cover 17% of the sample.

This clonotype was picked up a small number of times. The specificity of this receptor is unknown. No much larger clone is present one base from it, and per-base qualities are unavailable. The sequence joins TRBV6-1 to TRBJ2-3, with TRBD2 identical over 9 junction bases. This receptor was obtained from a man aged 18-30 years who received the YFV17D yellow fever vaccine. The sequencing used PBMCs, collected about 5 days after the first yellow fever vaccination. The DNA is as follows: TGTGCCAGCAGTCCCGCGGGGGGGCGAAGGACAGATACGCAGTATTTT. The encoded protein is CASSPAGGRRTDTQYF.